The 20 T cell receptor beta chains below were found in one sample sequenced in a study of response to subunit inactivated influenza vaccine. TCRdb re-analysed the RT-PCR reads in MiXCR, keeping a single row per CDR3 protein. The data contain 550,000 to 800,000 distinct CDR3 sequences, more than 15% of them seen just once; the ten biggest clones take up more than 9%. Sample: PBMCs from blood, taken roughly 12 days after vaccination. The receptors were sampled from a man aged 45-65 years who received an inactivated influenza vaccine.

The sample holds a few counts of this clonotype. The chain couples TRBV7-9 to TRBJ1-1; D not resolved. The V gene's germline CDR1 is SEHNR and CDR2 FQNEAQ (reference sequence). Trimming took off 5 bases at V and 4 bases at J, with 8 bases between the two ends. The CDR3 covers 12 residues. The CDR3 here is CASSLVPTEAFF. CDR3 DNA: TGTGCCAGCAGCCTTGTGCCCACTGAAGCTTTCTTT.

This clonotype has only a few counts. This chain uses TRBV7-9 with TRBJ2-5; weak D call: TRBD2 (5 bases). The CDR3 has 15 amino acids. Germline values: CDR1 SEHNR, CDR2 FQNEAQ (reference sequence). With 0 bases removed from V and 5 bases from J, the gap between germline ends came to 13 bases. CDR3 protein: CASSLARTRGETQYF. Here the CDR3 DNA reads TGTGCCAGCAGCTTAGCCCGGACCCGCGGGGAGACCCAGTACTTC.

The rearrangement links TRBV7-9 to TRBJ2-7; 7 bases line up with TRBD1. V shed 5 bases and J 2 bases; nucleotides not matched to a gene: 9. This CDR3 has 15 residues. Per the germline V gene, CDR1 is SEHNR and CDR2 is FQNEAQ (reference sequence). The CDR3 region is CASSNRQGVPYEQYF. The CDR3 region has the DNA TGTGCCAGCAGCAACAGACAGGGCGTCCCCTACGAGCAGTACTTC.

The J gene is TRBJ2-6, the V gene TRBV5-4; no definite D call. V shed 0 bases and J shed 2 bases, with 9 bases lying between them. CDR3 length: 16 amino acids. Germline CDR1 reads SGHNT; CDR2 reads YYREEE (reference sequence). The CDR3 sequence is CASSLDGSTGANVLTF. CDR3 sequence (DNA): TGTGCCAGCAGCTTGGACGGGTCGACTGGGGCCAACGTCCTGACTTTC.

V usage is TRBV4-2 and J usage is TRBJ2-6; D remains ambiguous. Germline lookup yields CDR1 LGHNA and CDR2 YNFKEQ. This CDR3 is built from 16 residues. V was shortened by 0 bases and J by 0 bases, with 6 bases between the two germline ends. CDR3 in DNA: TGTGCCAGCAGCCAAGATTGGGTCTCTGGGGCCAACGTCCTGACTTTC. Translation gives CASSQDWVSGANVLTF.

The chain uses TRBV6-2 or TRBV6-3 and TRBJ2-1; D may be TRBD1 or TRBD2 (5 bases each). Trimming took 3 bases from V and 9 from J, leaving 9 bases between them. The CDR3 contains 12 residues. Germline-derived CDR1 and CDR2 are MNHEY and SVGEGT. This CDR3 is CASSYHGGEQFF. DNA for the CDR3: TGTGCCAGCAGTTATCATGGGGGTGAGCAGTTCTTC.

This clonotype was seen a few times. This chain connects TRBV12-3 or TRBV12-4 to TRBJ1-5, with a possible D match to TRBD1 (6 bases). V lost 6 bases, J lost 3 bases, and 9 bases lay in between. The CDR3 is made up of 13 amino acids. CDR3 DNA sequence: TGTGCCAGCAGACAGGGTATCAATCAGCCCCAGCATTTT. It yields the protein CASRQGINQPQHF.

This clonotype was recorded a few times. The chain combines TRBV30 with TRBJ2-7; D gene unclear. The germline V gene encodes CDR1 GTSNPN and CDR2 SVGIG (reference sequence). Trimming took 1 base from V and 3 from J, leaving 16 bases between them. The CDR3 has 15 amino acids. CDR3 sequence: CAWSAAGPSHYEQYF. The CDR3 region has the DNA TGTGCCTGGAGTGCCGCCGGGCCCAGCCACTACGAGCAGTACTTC.

V gene TRBV4-3 combines with J gene TRBJ1-2; D possibly corresponds to TRBD1 (5 bases). The CDR3 is 13 amino acids. Looked up from germline, CDR1 is LGHNA and CDR2 is YSLEER. Trimming removed 5 bases from V and 8 bases from J, with 15 bases in between. The CDR3 sequence: CASSEQGGGGYTF. CDR3 coding DNA: TGCGCCAGCAGCGAGCAGGGTGGGGGAGGCTACACCTTC.

In its sample, this clonotype was seen a few times. This sequence joins TRBV5-1 and TRBJ1-4, with D unclear. The CDR3 consists of 13 residues. Germline V CDR1 and CDR2: SGHRS, YFSETQ. Trimming cost V 0 bases and J 7 bases, with 7 bases left between them. The DNA of the CDR3 is TGCGCCAGCAGCTTGGGTGATAGTGAAAAACTGTTTTTT. The encoded protein is CASSLGDSEKLFF.

This clonotype was detected only a few times. The rearrangement uses TRBV28 and TRBJ2-2; 11 bases agree with TRBD2. This CDR3 region has 16 residues. Germline V gives CDR1 MDHEN, CDR2 SYDVKM. V shed 5 bases, J shed 1 base, and the junction held 3 bases outside the gene matches. Here the CDR3 DNA reads TGTGCCAGCAGTAAACTAGCGGGGGTGAACACCGGGGAGCTGTTTTTT. This gives the protein CASSKLAGVNTGELFF.

J is TRBJ2-2 and V is TRBV10-3; D may be TRBD1 (6 bases). The CDR3 sequence is 17 residues long. V lost 2 bases and J 3 bases, leaving 16 bases between the germline ends. Germline V lookup: CDR1 ENHRY, CDR2 SYGVKD. DNA of the CDR3: TGTGCCATCAGTGAGCCCACAGGGCTTCTGGACACCGGGGAGCTGTTTTTT. It codes for CAISEPTGLLDTGELFF.

This chain links TRBV24-1 with TRBJ2-2; 10 bases match TRBD2. The V segment lost 3 bases and the J segment 2 bases; nucleotides outside the gene matches: 8. The CDR3 is made up of 18 amino acids. Looked up from germline, CDR1 is KGHDR and CDR2 is SFDVKD. The CDR3 DNA follows: TGTGCCACCAGTGATCTATCGACTAGCGGGCTAAACACCGGGGAGCTGTTTTTT. Encoded protein: CATSDLSTSGLNTGELFF.

This clonotype was seen more than once but under ten times. The V and J genes are TRBV20-1 and TRBJ2-7, with 13 positions matching TRBD2. Germline CDR1 DFQATT, CDR2 SNEGSKA (reference sequence). V lost 6 bases and J lost 6; bases outside the gene matches: 8. The CDR3 has 14 residues. DNA of the CDR3: TGCAGTGCCCAACTAGCGGGAGGGGTCTCCGAGCAGTACTTC. Translation: CSAQLAGGVSEQYF.

This clonotype was observed a few times. This chain uses TRBV4-3 with TRBJ2-7, with TRBD1 as a possible D gene (6 bases). CDR1 is LGHNA, CDR2 YSLEER, per germline. V was shortened by 2 bases and J by 6 bases, with 11 bases between the two germline ends. This CDR3 has 13 residues. The CDR3 sequence: CASSQKGHLEQYF. The CDR3 nucleotides read TGCGCCAGCAGCCAAAAGGGACACCTCGAGCAGTACTTC.

This clonotype was recorded once. The V and J genes are TRBV12-3 or TRBV12-4 and TRBJ2-3, with a tentative D call TRBD2 (6 bases). V shed 5 bases and J shed 3 bases, with 18 bases lying between them. This CDR3 has 16 amino acids. The chain's CDR3 is CASSPTRSISTDTQYF. DNA of the CDR3: TGTGCCAGCAGTCCGACTAGATCTATATCTACAGATACGCAGTATTTT.

CDR3 residues: CATSDTRTGRADTQYF. The CDR3 DNA sequence: TGTGCCACCAGTGACACCCGGACAGGGCGAGCAGATACGCAGTATTTT. The chain couples TRBV24-1 to TRBJ2-3; 8 bases are a match to TRBD1. Germline loops: CDR1 KGHDR, CDR2 SFDVKD. CDR3 length equals 16 residues. With V trimmed by 4 bases and J by 4 bases, 9 bases remained unmatched.

The rearrangement links TRBV27 to TRBJ2-2; D is ambiguous. Trimming cost V 8 bases and J 6 bases, with 10 bases left between them. Germline V gene data show CDR1 as MNHEY and CDR2 as SMNVEV (reference sequence). The CDR3 is made up of 12 amino acids. The CDR3 here is CASLSMPGELFF. The CDR3 DNA reads TGTGCCAGCCTTTCTATGCCCGGGGAGCTGTTTTTT.

Details on this clonotype: A read error may produce the germline difference seen at one junction end. The chain couples TRBV7-7 to TRBJ2-5; D gene ambiguous. The CDR3 loop spans 15 amino acids. CDR1 and CDR2 from the germline V gene are SSHAT and FNYEAQ (reference sequence). For the CDR3, the DNA is TGTGCTAGCAGCTTAGGTCTAGGACACCAAGAGACCCAGTACTTC. This translates into CASSLGLGHQETQYF. Complete variable domain (other parts from reference TRBV7-7 and TRBJ2-5): GAGVSQSPRYKVTKRGQDVTLRCDPISSHATLYWYQQALGQGPEFLTYFNYEAQPDKSGLPSDRFSAERPEGSISTLTIQRTEQRDSAMYRCASSLGLGHQETQYFGPGTRLLVL.

There are many counts of this clonotype. The chain combines TRBV20-1 with TRBJ2-3; 12 bases align to TRBD2. The junction had 6 bases not matched to a gene; V was cut back by 7 bases and J by 4 bases. Germline CDR1 DFQATT, CDR2 SNEGSKA (reference sequence). CDR3 length: 14 residues. CDR3 loop: CSVPSGRGPDTQYF. The CDR3 DNA is TGCAGTGTCCCTAGCGGGAGGGGCCCAGATACGCAGTATTTT.